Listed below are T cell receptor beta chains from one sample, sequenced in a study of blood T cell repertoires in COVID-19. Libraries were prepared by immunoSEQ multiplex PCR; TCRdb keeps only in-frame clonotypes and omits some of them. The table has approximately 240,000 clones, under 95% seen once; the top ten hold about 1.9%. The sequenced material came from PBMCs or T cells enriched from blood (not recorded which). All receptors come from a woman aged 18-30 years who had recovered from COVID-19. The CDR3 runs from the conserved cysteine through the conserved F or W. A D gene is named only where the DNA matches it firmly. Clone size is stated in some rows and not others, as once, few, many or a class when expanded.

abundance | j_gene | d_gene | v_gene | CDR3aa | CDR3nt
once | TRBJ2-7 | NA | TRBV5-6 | CASSADTSYEQYF | TGTGCCAGCAGCGCGGACACCTCCTACGAGCAGTACTTC
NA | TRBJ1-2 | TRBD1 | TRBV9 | CASSVRTGANYGYTF | TGTGCCAGCAGCGTCAGGACAGGGGCGAACTATGGCTACACCTTC
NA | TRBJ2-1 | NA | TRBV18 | CASEGQLAYNEQFF | TGTGCCAGCGAAGGACAGTTAGCCTACAATGAGCAGTTCTTC
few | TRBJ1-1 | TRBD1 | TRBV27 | CASSLSSSGGTEAFF | TGTGCCAGCAGTTTATCATCATCAGGGGGCACTGAAGCTTTCTTT
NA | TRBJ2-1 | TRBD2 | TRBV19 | CASRPRREGDISYNEQFF | TGTGCCAGTAGACCTCGAAGGGAGGGAGACATCTCCTACAATGAGCAGTTCTTC
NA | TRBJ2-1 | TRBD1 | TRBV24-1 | CATSDPRTGGSSYNEQFF | TGTGCCACCAGTGACCCCAGGACAGGGGGGAGCTCCTACAATGAGCAGTTCTTC
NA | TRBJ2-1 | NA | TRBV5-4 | CASSLQGNEQFF | TGTGCCAGCAGCTTGCAGGGAAATGAGCAGTTCTTC
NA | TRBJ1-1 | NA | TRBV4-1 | CASSLFLGSGYVF | TGCGCCAGCAGCCTTTTCTTGGGGTCAGGGTATGTCTTT
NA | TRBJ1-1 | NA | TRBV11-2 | CASRIQGPMNTEAFF | TGTGCCAGCAGGATACAGGGACCAATGAACACTGAAGCTTTCTTT
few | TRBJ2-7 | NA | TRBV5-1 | CASRESYEQYF | TGCGCCAGCAGGGAGTCATACGAGCAGTACTTC
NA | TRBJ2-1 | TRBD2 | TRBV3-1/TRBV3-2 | CASSRRTSGPSSYNEQFF | TGTGCCAGCAGCCGCCGGACTAGCGGGCCCAGCTCCTACAATGAGCAGTTCTTC
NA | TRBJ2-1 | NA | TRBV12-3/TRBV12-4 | CASSWTAVSEQFF | TGTGCCAGCAGTTGGACTGCCGTTAGTGAGCAGTTCTTC
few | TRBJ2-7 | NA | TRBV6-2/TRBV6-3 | CASSSTPTGFYEQYF | TGTGCCAGCAGTTCCACACCCACAGGGTTCTACGAGCAGTACTTC
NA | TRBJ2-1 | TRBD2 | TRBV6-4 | CASSDGGGSYNEQFF | TGTGCCAGCAGTGACGGGGGGGGCTCCTACAATGAGCAGTTCTTC
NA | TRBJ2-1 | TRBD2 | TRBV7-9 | CASSPRTSGGNYNEQFF | TGTGCCAGCAGCCCGAGGACTAGCGGGGGAAACTACAATGAGCAGTTCTTC
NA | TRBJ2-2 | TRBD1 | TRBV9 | CASSRRQGLGELFF | TGTGCCAGCAGCCGAAGACAGGGCCTCGGGGAGCTGTTTTTT
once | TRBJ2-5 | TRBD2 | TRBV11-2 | CASSSTGLAEETQYF | TGTGCCAGCAGCTCAACTGGACTAGCGGAAGAGACCCAGTACTTC
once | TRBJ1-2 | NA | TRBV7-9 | CASSLQGNGYTF | TGTGCCAGCAGCCTACAGGGAAATGGCTACACCTTC
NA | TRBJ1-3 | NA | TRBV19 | CASSKTYAGNTIYF | TGTGCCAGTAGTAAAACCTACGCTGGAAACACCATATATTTT
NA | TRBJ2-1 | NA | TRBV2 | CAEGGSGNEQFF | TGTGCCGAAGGGGGATCCGGGAATGAGCAGTTCTTC
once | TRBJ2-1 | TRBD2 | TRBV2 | CASREGLAGGNEQFF | TGTGCCAGCAGGGAGGGACTAGCGGGAGGCAATGAGCAGTTCTTC
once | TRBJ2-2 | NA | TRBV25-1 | CASSTNGAPVTGELFF | TGTGCCAGCAGTACGAATGGGGCCCCAGTCACCGGGGAGCTGTTTTTT
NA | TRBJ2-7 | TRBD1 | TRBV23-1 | CASSQSGQGREQYF | TGCGCCAGCAGTCAATCTGGACAGGGGCGCGAGCAGTACTTC
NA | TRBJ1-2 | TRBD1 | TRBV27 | CASSATGGYGYTF | TGTGCCAGCAGTGCGACAGGGGGGTATGGCTACACCTTC
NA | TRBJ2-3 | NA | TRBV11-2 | CASSLAPRGSDTQYF | TGTGCCAGCAGCCTAGCCCCGAGAGGGTCAGATACGCAGTATTTT
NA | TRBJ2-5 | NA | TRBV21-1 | CASSCYWQGQETQYF | TGTGCCAGCAGCTGCTATTGGCAGGGGCAAGAGACCCAGTACTTC
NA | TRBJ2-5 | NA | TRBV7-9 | CASSPRQDSQETQYF | TGTGCCAGCAGCCCCCGGCAGGACAGTCAAGAGACCCAGTACTTC
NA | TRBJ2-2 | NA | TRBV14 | CASSQYGRSRYTGELFF | TGTGCCAGCAGCCAATACGGTCGGTCCAGGTACACCGGGGAGCTGTTTTTT
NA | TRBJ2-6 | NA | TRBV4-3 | CASSQDQGGANVLTF | TGCGCCAGCAGCCAAGATCAGGGTGGGGCCAACGTCCTGACTTTC
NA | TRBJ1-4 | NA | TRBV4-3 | CASSQVERTTNEKLFF | TGCGCCAGCAGCCAAGTAGAGAGAACAACTAATGAAAAACTGTTTTTT
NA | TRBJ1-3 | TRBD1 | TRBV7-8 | CASSGDRTGNTIYF | TGTGCCAGCAGCGGGGACAGAACTGGAAACACCATATATTTT
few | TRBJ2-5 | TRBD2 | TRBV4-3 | CASSQAGTSQETQYF | TGCGCCAGCAGCCAAGCCGGGACTAGTCAAGAGACCCAGTACTTC
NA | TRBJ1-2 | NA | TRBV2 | CASRVDSFYGYTF | TGTGCCAGCAGAGTGGACAGCTTCTATGGCTACACCTTC
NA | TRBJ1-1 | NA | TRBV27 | CASSLLRGIAFF | TGTGCCAGCTCCCTTCTCAGGGGTATTGCTTTCTTT
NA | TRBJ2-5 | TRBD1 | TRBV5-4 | CASSRDRAFQETQYF | TGTGCCAGCTCGAGGGACAGGGCTTTCCAAGAGACCCAGTACTTC
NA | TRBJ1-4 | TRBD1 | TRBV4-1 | CASRGQGAEKLFF | TGCGCCAGCAGGGGACAGGGAGCGGAAAAACTGTTTTTT
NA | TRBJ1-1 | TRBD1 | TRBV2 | CASSGDRGGNTEAFF | TGTGCCAGCAGTGGGGACAGGGGAGGGAACACTGAAGCTTTCTTT
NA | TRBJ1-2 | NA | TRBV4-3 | CASSQGVATVYGYTF | TGCGCCAGCAGCCAAGGAGTAGCGACGGTCTATGGCTACACCTTC
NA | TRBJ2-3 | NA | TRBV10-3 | CAISEPGLRTDTQYF | TGTGCCATCAGTGAGCCGGGACTGCGCACAGATACGCAGTATTTT
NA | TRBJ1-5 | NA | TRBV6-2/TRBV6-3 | CASSYDITYSNQPQHF | TGTGCCAGCAGTTATGATATAACCTATAGCAATCAGCCCCAGCATTTT
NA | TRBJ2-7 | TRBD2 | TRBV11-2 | CASSLLGGRASYEQYF | TGTGCCAGCAGCTTACTCGGTGGGAGGGCCTCCTACGAGCAGTACTTC
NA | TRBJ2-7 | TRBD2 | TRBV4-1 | CASSQVSGRYEQYF | TGCGCCAGCAGCCAAGTTAGCGGGAGGTACGAGCAGTACTTC
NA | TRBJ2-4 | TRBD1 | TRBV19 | CASSTLTGALAKNIQYF | TGTGCCAGTAGTACGCTGACAGGGGCTCTAGCCAAAAACATTCAGTACTTC
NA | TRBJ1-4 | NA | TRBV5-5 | CASSLGNVREKLFF | TGTGCCAGCAGCTTGGGGAATGTCAGGGAAAAACTGTTTTTT
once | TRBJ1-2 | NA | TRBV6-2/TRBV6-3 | CASSARLQGFDGYTF | TGTGCCAGCAGTGCCCGACTACAGGGATTCGATGGCTACACCTTC
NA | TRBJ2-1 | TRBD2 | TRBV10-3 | CAITRAGGGNEQFF | TGTGCCATCACGAGAGCGGGAGGGGGGAATGAGCAGTTCTTC
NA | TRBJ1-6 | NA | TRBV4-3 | CASSQATGLNSPLHF | TGCGCCAGCAGCCAAGCAACAGGCTTGAATTCACCCCTCCACTTT
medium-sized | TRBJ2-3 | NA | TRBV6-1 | CASSEAAGSGGDTQYF | TGTGCCAGCAGTGAAGCTGCCGGGAGCGGAGGAGATACGCAGTATTTT
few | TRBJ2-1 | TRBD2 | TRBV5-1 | CASSLSGRASEQFF | TGCGCCAGCAGCCTTAGCGGGAGGGCCTCGGAGCAGTTCTTC
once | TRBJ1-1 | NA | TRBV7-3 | CASSLIGGNTEAFF | TGTGCCAGCAGCTTAATTGGAGGGAACACTGAAGCTTTCTTT
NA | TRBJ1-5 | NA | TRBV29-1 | CSVFLPGEPQHF | TGCAGCGTTTTCCTCCCAGGGGAACCCCAGCATTTT
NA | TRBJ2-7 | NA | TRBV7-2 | CASRSGGPFFEQYF | TGTGCCAGCAGATCTGGAGGGCCCTTCTTCGAGCAGTACTTC
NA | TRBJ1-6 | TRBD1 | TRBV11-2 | CASSPADRASPLHF | TGTGCCAGCAGCCCCGCGGACAGGGCTTCACCCCTCCACTTT
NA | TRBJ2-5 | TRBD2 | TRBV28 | CASSLLAGEETQYF | TGTGCCAGCAGTTTATTAGCGGGAGAAGAGACCCAGTACTTC